A single sample gave rise to the 7 T cell receptor beta chains below, sequenced in a study of shared clonotypes between healthy human individuals. Sequenced by immunoSEQ multiplex PCR; TCRdb stores in-frame clones only, minus some. The sample includes roughly 1,100,000 clones, approximately 72% of them seen just once. Sequenced: memory CD4+ T cells sorted from blood. Subset given: CD45RA-negative fraction. These receptors all come from a man between 18 and 29 years old in good health.

The DNA of the CDR3 is TGTGCCTGGAGTCCCAGAAGGAGAGGGCCCGAAAAACTGTTTTTT. Encoded protein: CAWSPRRRGPEKLFF. This chain connects TRBV30 to TRBJ1-4; unclear D gene. The CDR3 length is 15 residues. Germline CDR1 and CDR2: GTSNPN and SVGIG (reference sequence). Trimming shortened V by 2 bases and J by 8 bases, and 18 bases separated the two germline ends.

The chain carries TRBV11-2 and TRBJ2-3; the D gene is possibly TRBD1 (5 bases). The CDR3 contains 14 residues. V lost 5 bases to trimming and J lost 2 bases, with 11 bases between them. Germline CDR1 and CDR2: SGHAT and FQNNGV. The CDR3 loop is CASSPGYLTDTQYF. CDR3 nucleotides: TGTGCCAGCAGCCCAGGGTACCTCACAGATACGCAGTATTTT.

The CDR3 bases are TGCGCCAGCAGTGTTTCCAGGGGGTCCCACGAGCAGTACTTC. Protein sequence: CASSVSRGSHEQYF. V is TRBV10-1 and J is TRBJ2-5; TRBD1 matches at 7 bases. Gene TRBJ2-7 matches the end of the DNA better, so the J call may be wrong. This CDR3 comprises 14 residues. The germline CDR1 and CDR2 sequences are WNHNN and SYGVQD (reference sequence).

This clone was observed a single time. The J gene is TRBJ1-1, the V gene TRBV5-1; the match to TRBD1 covers 7 bases. The CDR3 contains 15 residues. The V and J ends lost 3 bases and 1 base, in that order; junction bases with no gene match: 6. Germline values: CDR1 SGHRS, CDR2 YFSETQ. The CDR3 DNA sequence: TGCGCCAGCAGCTCTACAGGGGTATGGAACACTGAAGCTTTCTTT. Encoded protein: CASSSTGVWNTEAFF.

The chain employs TRBV15 and TRBJ1-2; TRBD1 might be the D (6 bases). CDR3 length equals 19 residues. The germline V gene encodes CDR1 LNHNV and CDR2 YYDKDF (reference sequence). V was shortened by 0 bases and J by 2 bases, with 22 bases between the two germline ends. The CDR3 DNA reads TGTGCCACCAGCAGAGATGCCCGAGGGACACCAAGGGCGAACTATGGCTACACCTTC. This translates into CATSRDARGTPRANYGYTF. Full variable domain (outside the CDR3, taken from reference TRBV15 and TRBJ1-2): DAMVIQNPRYQVTQFGKPVTLSCSQTLNHNVMYWYQQKSSQAPKLLFHYYDKDFNNEADTPDNFQSRRPNTSFCFLDIRSPGLGDTAMYLCATSRDARGTPRANYGYTFGSGTRLTVV.

V and J are TRBV30 and TRBJ1-1, with D possibly matching TRBD1 (5 bases). V lost 0 bases and J 4 bases, leaving 12 bases between the germline ends. The CDR3 is 14 amino acids. Germline V gene data show CDR1 as GTSNPN and CDR2 as SVGIG (reference sequence). DNA for the CDR3: TGTGCCTGGAGTGTATTGAATGGGGGCACTGAAGCTTTCTTT. Residues: CAWSVLNGGTEAFF.

About this clone itself: Different DNA sequences within this sample yield the same CDR3. The rearrangement uses TRBV6-1 and TRBJ2-7; D may be TRBD1 (5 bases). The CDR3 sequence is 14 residues long. Germline CDR1 reads MNHNS; CDR2 reads SASEGT. Trimming took 0 bases from V and 3 from J, leaving 9 bases between them. The CDR3 sequence is CASSEAGQGYEQYF. CDR3 DNA sequence: TGTGCCAGCAGTGAAGCGGGGCAGGGCTACGAGCAGTACTTC.